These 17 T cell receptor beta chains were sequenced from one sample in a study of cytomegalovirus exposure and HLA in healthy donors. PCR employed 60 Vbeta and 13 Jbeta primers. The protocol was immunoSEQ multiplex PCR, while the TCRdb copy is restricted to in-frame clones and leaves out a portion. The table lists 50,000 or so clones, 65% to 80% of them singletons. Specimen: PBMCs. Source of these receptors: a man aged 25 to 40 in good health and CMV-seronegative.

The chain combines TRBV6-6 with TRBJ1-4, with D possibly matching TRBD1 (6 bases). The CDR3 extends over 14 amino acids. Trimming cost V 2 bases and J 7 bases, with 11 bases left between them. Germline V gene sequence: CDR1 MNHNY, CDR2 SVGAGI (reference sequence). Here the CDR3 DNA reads TGTGCCAGCAGTTACACAGGGTTGAGTGAAAAACTGTTTTTT. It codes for CASSYTGLSEKLFF.

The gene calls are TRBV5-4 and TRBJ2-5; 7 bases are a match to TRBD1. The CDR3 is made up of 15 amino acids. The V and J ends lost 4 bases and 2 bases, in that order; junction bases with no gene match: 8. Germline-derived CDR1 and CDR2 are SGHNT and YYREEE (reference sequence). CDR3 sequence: CASSRDRWAQETQYF. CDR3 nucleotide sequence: TGTGCCAGCAGCAGGGACAGATGGGCGCAAGAGACCCAGTACTTC.

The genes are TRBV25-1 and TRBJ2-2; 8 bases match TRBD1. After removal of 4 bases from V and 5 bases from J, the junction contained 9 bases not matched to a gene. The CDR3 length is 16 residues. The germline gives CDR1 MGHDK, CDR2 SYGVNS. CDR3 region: CASSGAGGARTGELFF. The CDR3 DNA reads TGTGCCAGCAGTGGGGCAGGGGGCGCGCGGACCGGGGAGCTGTTTTTT. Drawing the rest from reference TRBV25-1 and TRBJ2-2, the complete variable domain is EADIYQTPRYLVIGTGKKITLECSQTMGHDKMYWYQQDPGMELHLIHYSYGVNSTEKGDLSSESTVSRIRTEHFPLTLESARPSHTSQYLCASSGAGGARTGELFFGEGSRLTVL.

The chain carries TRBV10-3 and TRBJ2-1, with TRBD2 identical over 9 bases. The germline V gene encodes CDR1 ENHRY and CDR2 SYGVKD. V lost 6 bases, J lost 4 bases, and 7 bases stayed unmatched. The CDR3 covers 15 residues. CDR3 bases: TGTGCCATCAGCTCGCTAGCGGGAATATACAATGAGCAGTTCTTC. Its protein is CAISSLAGIYNEQFF.

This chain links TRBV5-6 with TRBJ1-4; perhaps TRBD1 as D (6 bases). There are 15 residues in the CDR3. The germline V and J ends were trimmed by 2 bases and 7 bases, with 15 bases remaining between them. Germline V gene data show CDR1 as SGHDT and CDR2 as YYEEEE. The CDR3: CASSFAGAGVEKLFF. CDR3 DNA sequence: TGTGCCAGCAGCTTTGCAGGGGCAGGGGTTGAAAAACTGTTTTTT. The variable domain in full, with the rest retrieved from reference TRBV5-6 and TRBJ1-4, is DAGVTQSPTHLIKTRGQQVTLRCSPKSGHDTVSWYQQALGQGPQFIFQYYEEEERQRGNFPDRFSGHQFPNYSSELNVNALLLGDSALYLCASSFAGAGVEKLFFGSGTQLSVL.

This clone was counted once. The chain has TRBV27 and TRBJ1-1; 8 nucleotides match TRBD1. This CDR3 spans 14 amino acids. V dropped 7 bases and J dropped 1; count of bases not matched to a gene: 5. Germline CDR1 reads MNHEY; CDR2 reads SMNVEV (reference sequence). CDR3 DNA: TGTGCCAGCATCCGGACAGGGACGAACACTGAAGCTTTCTTT. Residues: CASIRTGTNTEAFF.

CDR3: CASSLTANYGYTF. CDR3 DNA: TGTGCCAGCAGTTTAACGGCTAACTATGGCTACACCTTC. V gene TRBV27 combines with J gene TRBJ1-2; D uncertain. Trimming stripped 2 bases from V and 0 bases from J, with 4 bases between. Per the germline V gene, CDR1 is MNHEY and CDR2 is SMNVEV (reference sequence). The CDR3 spans 13 residues.

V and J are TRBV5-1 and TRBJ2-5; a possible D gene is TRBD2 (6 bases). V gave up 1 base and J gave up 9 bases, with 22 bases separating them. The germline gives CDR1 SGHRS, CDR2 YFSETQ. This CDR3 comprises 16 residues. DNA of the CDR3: TGCGCCAGCAGCTTGCGAGGAGGGGCTAGTTTTGAGGCCCAGTACTTC. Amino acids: CASSLRGGASFEAQYF.

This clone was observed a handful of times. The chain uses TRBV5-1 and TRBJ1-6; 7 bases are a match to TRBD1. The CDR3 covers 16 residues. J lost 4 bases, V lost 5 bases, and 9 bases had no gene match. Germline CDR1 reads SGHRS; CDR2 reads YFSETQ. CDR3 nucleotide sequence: TGCGCCAGCAGATCGGGACAGCTTCAATATAATTCACCCCTCCACTTT. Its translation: CASRSGQLQYNSPLHF.

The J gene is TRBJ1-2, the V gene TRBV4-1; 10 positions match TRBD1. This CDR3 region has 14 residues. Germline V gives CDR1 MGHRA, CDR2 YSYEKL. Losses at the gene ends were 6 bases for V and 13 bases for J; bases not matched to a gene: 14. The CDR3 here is CASSHRDRGGQGTF. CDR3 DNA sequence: TGCGCCAGCAGTCACCGGGACAGGGGAGGTCAGGGCACCTTC.

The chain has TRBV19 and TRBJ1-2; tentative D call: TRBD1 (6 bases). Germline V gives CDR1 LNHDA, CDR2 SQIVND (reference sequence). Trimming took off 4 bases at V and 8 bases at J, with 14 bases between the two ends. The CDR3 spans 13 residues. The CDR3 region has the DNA TGTGCCAGTAGTACGCTCCGCACAGGGGGCTACACCTTC. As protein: CASSTLRTGGYTF.

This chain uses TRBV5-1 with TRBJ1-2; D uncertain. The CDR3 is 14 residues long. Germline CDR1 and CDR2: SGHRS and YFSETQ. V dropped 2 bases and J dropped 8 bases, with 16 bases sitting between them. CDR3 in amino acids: CASSLQYWQNGYTF. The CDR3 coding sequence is TGCGCCAGCAGCTTACAATATTGGCAGAACGGCTACACCTTC.

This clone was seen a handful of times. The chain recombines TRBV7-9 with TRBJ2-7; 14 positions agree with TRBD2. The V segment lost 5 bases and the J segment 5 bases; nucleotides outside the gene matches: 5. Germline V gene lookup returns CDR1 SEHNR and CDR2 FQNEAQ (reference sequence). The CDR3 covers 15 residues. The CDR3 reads CASSGGLAGGNEQYF. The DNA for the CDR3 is TGTGCCAGCAGCGGAGGACTAGCGGGAGGAAACGAGCAGTACTTC.

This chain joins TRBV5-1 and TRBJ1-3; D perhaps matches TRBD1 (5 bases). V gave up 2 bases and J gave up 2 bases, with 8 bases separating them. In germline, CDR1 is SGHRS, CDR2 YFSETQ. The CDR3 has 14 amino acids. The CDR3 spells CASSFGGPGNTIYF. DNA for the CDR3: TGCGCCAGCAGCTTCGGGGGTCCTGGAAACACCATATATTTT. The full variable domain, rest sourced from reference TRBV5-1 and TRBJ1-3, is KAGVTQTPRYLIKTRGQQVTLSCSPISGHRSVSWYQQTPGQGLQFLFEYFSETQRNKGNFPGRFSGRQFSNSRSEMNVSTLELGDSALYLCASSFGGPGNTIYFGEGSWLTVV.

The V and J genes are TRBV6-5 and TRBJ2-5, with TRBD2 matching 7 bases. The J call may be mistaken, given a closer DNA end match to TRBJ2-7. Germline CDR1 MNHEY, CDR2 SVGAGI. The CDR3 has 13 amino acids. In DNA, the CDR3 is TGTGCCAGCGGGTCTAGCGGAGGCCACGAGCAGTACTTC. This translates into CASGSSGGHEQYF.

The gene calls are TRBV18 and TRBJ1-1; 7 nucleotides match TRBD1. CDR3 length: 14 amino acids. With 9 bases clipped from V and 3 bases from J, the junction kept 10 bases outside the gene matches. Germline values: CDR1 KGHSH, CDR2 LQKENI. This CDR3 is CASQRTGQDTEAFF. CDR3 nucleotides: TGTGCCAGTCAAAGGACAGGTCAGGACACTGAAGCTTTCTTT.

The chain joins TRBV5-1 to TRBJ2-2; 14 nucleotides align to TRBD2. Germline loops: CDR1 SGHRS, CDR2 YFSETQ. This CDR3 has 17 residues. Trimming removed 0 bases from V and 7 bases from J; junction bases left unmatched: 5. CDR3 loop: CASSLEGLAGGYGELFF. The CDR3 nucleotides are TGCGCCAGCAGCTTGGAAGGACTAGCGGGAGGTTACGGGGAGCTGTTTTTT. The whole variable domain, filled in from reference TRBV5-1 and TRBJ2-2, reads KAGVTQTPRYLIKTRGQQVTLSCSPISGHRSVSWYQQTPGQGLQFLFEYFSETQRNKGNFPGRFSGRQFSNSRSEMNVSTLELGDSALYLCASSLEGLAGGYGELFFGEGSRLTVL.